This TCR beta chain was obtained from a study of T cells in Graves' hyperthyroidism and ophthalmopathy. RNA transcripts provided the source from which TCR beta CDR3 regions were amplified. RT-PCR in the first round (using the HTBI primer set) targeted the TCR CDR3. TCRdb reprocessed the multiplex PCR reads via MiXCR and lists one record per CDR3 protein. In the table there are about 640,000 distinct CDR3 sequences, roughly 15% of which are singletons. This clonotype was counted between two and nine times. Trimming pared 5 bases from V and 1 base from J, leaving 11 bases between. The germline CDR1 and CDR2 sequences are SQVTM and ANQGSEA. CDR3 length: 13 amino acids. It was uncontrolled infection, other autoimmune disease, pregnancy or lactation that excluded patients.

V gene TRBV29-1 combines with J gene TRBJ1-1; no clear D gene. Sample: blood. The origin of this receptor is a woman aged 45-65 years with Graves' ophthalmopathy. CDR3 residues: CSVQVSGNTEAFF. Here the CDR3 DNA reads TGCAGCGTTCAAGTTAGCGGGAACACTGAAGCTTTCTTT.